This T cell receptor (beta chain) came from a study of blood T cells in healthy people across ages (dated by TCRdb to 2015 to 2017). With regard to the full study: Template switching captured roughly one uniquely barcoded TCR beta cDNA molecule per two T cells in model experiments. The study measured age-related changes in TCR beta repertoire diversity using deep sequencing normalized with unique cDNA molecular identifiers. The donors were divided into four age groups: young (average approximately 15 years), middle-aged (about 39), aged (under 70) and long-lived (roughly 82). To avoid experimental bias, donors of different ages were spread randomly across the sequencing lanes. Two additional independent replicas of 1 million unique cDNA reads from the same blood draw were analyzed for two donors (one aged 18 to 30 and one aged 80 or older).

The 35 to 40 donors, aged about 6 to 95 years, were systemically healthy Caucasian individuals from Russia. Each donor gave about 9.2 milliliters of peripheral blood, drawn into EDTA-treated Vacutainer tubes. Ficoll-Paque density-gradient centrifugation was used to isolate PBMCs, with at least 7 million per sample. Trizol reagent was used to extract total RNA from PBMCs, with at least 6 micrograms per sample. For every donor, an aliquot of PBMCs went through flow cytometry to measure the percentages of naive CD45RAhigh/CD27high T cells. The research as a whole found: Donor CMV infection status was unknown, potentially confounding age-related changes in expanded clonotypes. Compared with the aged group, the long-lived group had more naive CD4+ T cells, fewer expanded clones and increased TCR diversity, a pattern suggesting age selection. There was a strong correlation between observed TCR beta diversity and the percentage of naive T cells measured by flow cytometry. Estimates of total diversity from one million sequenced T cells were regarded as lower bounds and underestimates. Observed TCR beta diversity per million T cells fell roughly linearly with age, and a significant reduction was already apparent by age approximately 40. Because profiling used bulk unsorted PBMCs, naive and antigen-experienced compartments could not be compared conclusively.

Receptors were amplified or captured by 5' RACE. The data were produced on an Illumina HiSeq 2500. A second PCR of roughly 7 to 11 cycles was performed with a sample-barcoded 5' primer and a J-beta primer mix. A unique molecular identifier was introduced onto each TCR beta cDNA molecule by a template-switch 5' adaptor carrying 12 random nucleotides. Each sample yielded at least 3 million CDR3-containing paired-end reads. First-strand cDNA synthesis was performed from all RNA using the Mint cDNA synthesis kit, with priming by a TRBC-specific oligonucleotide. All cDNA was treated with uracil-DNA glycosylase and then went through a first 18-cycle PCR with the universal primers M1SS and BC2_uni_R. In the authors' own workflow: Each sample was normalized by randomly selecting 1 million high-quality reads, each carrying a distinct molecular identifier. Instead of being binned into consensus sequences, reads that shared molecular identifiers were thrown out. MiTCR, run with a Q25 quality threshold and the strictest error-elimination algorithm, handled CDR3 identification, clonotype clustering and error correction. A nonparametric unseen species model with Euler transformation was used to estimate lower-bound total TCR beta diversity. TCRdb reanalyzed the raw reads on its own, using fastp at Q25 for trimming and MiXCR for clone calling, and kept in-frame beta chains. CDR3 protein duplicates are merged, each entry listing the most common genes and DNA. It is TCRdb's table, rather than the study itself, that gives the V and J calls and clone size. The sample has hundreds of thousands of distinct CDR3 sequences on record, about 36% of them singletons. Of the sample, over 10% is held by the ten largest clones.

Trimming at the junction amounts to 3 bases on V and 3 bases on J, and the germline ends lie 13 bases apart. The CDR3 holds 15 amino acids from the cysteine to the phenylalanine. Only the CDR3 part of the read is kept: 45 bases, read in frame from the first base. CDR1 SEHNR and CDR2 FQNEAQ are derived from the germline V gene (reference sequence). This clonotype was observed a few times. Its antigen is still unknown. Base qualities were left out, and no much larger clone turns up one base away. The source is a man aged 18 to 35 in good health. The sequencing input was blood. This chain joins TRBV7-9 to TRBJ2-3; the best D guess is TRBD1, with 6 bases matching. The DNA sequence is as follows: TGTGCCAGCAGCTTGTTAGGGGGAGATACAGATACGCAGTATTTT. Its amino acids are CASSLLGGDTDTQYF.